These 9 T cell receptor beta chains originate from one sample sequenced in a study of CD8 T cells in Susac syndrome. With random hexamers, 0.5 to 1 ug RNA was reverse transcribed. In TCRdb, the immunoSEQ multiplex PCR reads were re-called with MiXCR into one record per CDR3 protein. The sample gives some 99,000 distinct CDR3 sequences, just under 95% of which show up once; approximately 0.3% is in the top ten. The sample was CD4+ T cells from PBMCs. The source is a human donor with Susac syndrome.

The rearrangement links TRBV12-3 or TRBV12-4 to TRBJ1-5; D call uncertain. Trimming pared 3 bases from V and 5 bases from J, leaving 5 bases between. CDR3 length equals 12 residues. The CDR3, as DNA: TGTGCCAGCAGTTTGCAAGATCAGCCCCAGCATTTT. This sequence encodes CASSLQDQPQHF.

The genes are TRBV6-1 and TRBJ2-2; no clear D. The germline V gene has CDR1 MNHNS and CDR2 SASEGT. The CDR3 contains 13 residues. The germline V and J ends were trimmed by 9 bases and 8 bases, with 16 bases remaining between them. The CDR3 bases are TGTGCCAGTCATCTGGGGATTATGGGGGAGCTGTTTTTT. Its protein is CASHLGIMGELFF.

This sequence joins TRBV30 and TRBJ2-7; the D gene could be TRBD1 or TRBD2 (6 bases each). Deletions cut 1 base from V and 6 bases from J, with 16 bases between. The CDR3 totals 14 residues. Per germline, CDR1 GTSNPN and CDR2 SVGIG (reference sequence). The CDR3 loop reads CAWSGGLGGLEQYF. The CDR3 DNA is TGTGCCTGGAGTGGGGGCTTGGGGGGCCTCGAGCAGTACTTC.

This clonotype was seen a single time. The chain recombines TRBV11-2 with TRBJ2-5; D may be TRBD1 (6 bases). This CDR3 has 14 amino acids. CDR1 is SGHAT and CDR2 is FQNNGV in the germline V gene. V gave up 0 bases and J gave up 10 bases, with 15 bases separating them. CDR3 protein: CASSLDLTWGHQYF. The CDR3 bases are TGTGCCAGCAGCTTAGATCTAACTTGGGGACACCAGTACTTC.

The J gene is TRBJ2-7, the V gene TRBV6-5; D ambiguous. Per the germline V gene, CDR1 is MNHEY and CDR2 is SVGAGI. The CDR3 length is 16 residues. Trimming left V 2 bases short and J 1 base short, with 15 bases between. The CDR3 DNA is TGTGCCAGCAGTTACGGGGTTCCCGGTCTATCCTACGAGCAGTACTTC. This translates into CASSYGVPGLSYEQYF.

Here the CDR3 reads CASSQDLGRQGGRFF. CDR3 bases: TGTGCCAGCAGCCAAGATCTGGGAAGACAGGGGGGTCGGTTCTTC. This chain joins TRBV14 and TRBJ2-1, with TRBD1 matching 9 bases. The CDR3 is made up of 15 amino acids. From germline, CDR1 is SGHDN and CDR2 FVKESK. The J segment lost 15 bases and the V segment lost 0 bases, leaving 12 bases of the junction unmatched.

The genes are TRBV18 and TRBJ2-7; 8 bases are a match to TRBD2. CDR3 length: 14 amino acids. V lost 3 bases and J lost 4; bases outside the gene matches: 5. Germline V gene data show CDR1 as KGHSH and CDR2 as LQKENI. CDR3 sequence reads: CASSPTSGSYEQYF. CDR3 sequence (DNA): TGTGCCAGCTCACCTACTAGCGGTTCTTACGAGCAGTACTTC.

The rearrangement links TRBV20-1 to TRBJ1-4; 10 nucleotides line up with TRBD1. The ends lost 4 bases at V and 6 bases at J; junction bases unmatched: 5. The CDR3 runs 14 residues. In germline, CDR1 is DFQATT, CDR2 SNEGSKA (reference sequence). Here the CDR3 DNA reads TGCAGTGCTACGGCCGGGACAGGGGATGAAAAACTGTTTTTT. It yields the protein CSATAGTGDEKLFF.

V and J are TRBV5-1 and TRBJ2-3, with 7 bases lining up with TRBD2. The CDR3 has 15 residues. Germline-derived CDR1 and CDR2 are SGHRS and YFSETQ. Unmatched junction bases numbered 9, after V lost 4 bases and J lost 4 bases. The CDR3: CASSQTSSAADTQYF. As DNA, the CDR3 is TGCGCCAGCAGCCAGACTAGCTCTGCCGCAGATACGCAGTATTTT.